This entry lists 14 T cell receptor beta chains sequenced from one sample in a study of blood T cell repertoires in COVID-19. This table comes from immunoSEQ multiplex PCR, and its TCRdb copy is limited to in-frame clones, with some not included. The table records fewer than 500,000 clones, 81% of them present only once. Input material: peripheral blood. Source of these receptors: a human donor with acute or convalescent COVID-19. The donor label of this sample is uncertain.

This clone was observed at least ten times. The V and J genes are TRBV5-1 and TRBJ1-1; D may be TRBD1 (6 bases). CDR1 and CDR2 (germline): SGHRS, YFSETQ. The V and J ends lost 7 bases and 5 bases respectively, with 18 bases between them. The CDR3 sequence is 14 residues long. For the CDR3, the DNA is TGCGCCAGCTCTCTGGCAGGGGCCGAGACTGAAGCTTTCTTT. This encodes CASSLAGAETEAFF.

The rearrangement links TRBV27 to TRBJ2-7, with a tentative D call TRBD1 (5 bases). V shed 6 bases and J shed 0 bases, with 9 bases lying between them. Per the germline V gene, CDR1 is MNHEY and CDR2 is SMNVEV (reference sequence). CDR3 size: 13 residues. Written as DNA, the CDR3 is TGTGCCAGCAGCCAAGGGGTCTCCTACGAGCAGTACTTC. This encodes CASSQGVSYEQYF.

This clone was counted only a few times. Other DNA sequences within the sample encode an identical CDR3. The chain uses TRBV2 and TRBJ2-1; TRBD2 is a possible D gene (6 bases). This CDR3 spans 15 amino acids. From germline, CDR1 is SNHLY and CDR2 FYNNEI. Between the trimmed V and J ends, which lost 1 base and 1 base, there was a span of 8 bases. DNA of the CDR3: TGTGCCAGCAGTGAAGAGACTAGTTCCTACAATGAGCAGTTCTTC. Residues: CASSEETSSYNEQFF.

The chain couples TRBV19 to TRBJ1-1, with a weak D call TRBD1 (5 bases). V was pared by 6 bases and J by 5 bases, with 10 bases between. This CDR3 spans 12 amino acids. Germline lookup yields CDR1 LNHDA and CDR2 SQIVND (reference sequence). CDR3 nucleotide sequence: TGTGCCAGTAGGGAGGGGTGGACTGAAGCTTTCTTT. The encoded protein is CASREGWTEAFF. The full variable domain, its missing parts supplied by reference TRBV19 and TRBJ1-1, is DGGITQSPKYLFRKEGQNVTLSCEQNLNHDAMYWYRQDPGQGLRLIYYSQIVNDFQKGDIAEGYSVSREKKESFPLTVTSAQKNPTAFYLCASREGWTEAFFGQGTRLTVV.

CDR3 region: CASSFYQGGEKLFF. The CDR3 DNA is TGTGCCAGCAGCTTCTACCAGGGAGGCGAAAAACTGTTTTTT. The chain couples TRBV5-8 to TRBJ1-4; D is perhaps TRBD1 (5 bases). Germline loops: CDR1 SGHTS, CDR2 YDEGEE. This CDR3 is 14 amino acids long. V lost 2 bases and J lost 8, with 13 bases in between.

The V gene is TRBV18, the J gene TRBJ2-7; the D gene is possibly TRBD2 (6 bases). Germline CDR1 KGHSH, CDR2 LQKENI. The CDR3 covers 14 residues. V was clipped by 3 bases and J by 1 base, with 10 bases between them. The CDR3 DNA reads as TGTGCCAGCTCACCGCTGGGAGGATCCTACGAGCAGTACTTC. It is translated as CASSPLGGSYEQYF.

The rearrangement links TRBV28 to TRBJ2-7, with 8 bases identical to TRBD1. CDR1 and CDR2 from the germline V gene are MDHEN and SYDVKM. This CDR3 spans 14 amino acids. Losses at the gene ends were 7 bases for V and 6 bases for J; bases not matched to a gene: 11. The CDR3 loop reads CASTLRGRGPEQYF. CDR3 DNA: TGTGCCAGCACCCTGCGGGGCAGGGGGCCCGAGCAGTACTTC.

This clone has a handful of counts. Written as DNA, the CDR3 is TGTGCCACCAGCAGAGATCAGGGCAGGAGCTCCTACGAGCAGTACTTC. It codes for CATSRDQGRSSYEQYF. V and J are TRBV15 and TRBJ2-7; TRBD1 might be the D (5 bases). The germline CDR1 and CDR2 sequences are LNHNV and YYDKDF (reference sequence). V was clipped by 0 bases and J by 0 bases, with 12 bases between them. The CDR3 is made up of 16 amino acids.

This chain links TRBV11-1 with TRBJ1-2; weak D call: TRBD1 (5 bases). Germline assignment: CDR1 SGHAT and CDR2 FQDESV (reference sequence). The V end lost 4 bases, the J end lost 6 bases, and 18 bases lay between the germline ends. The length of the CDR3 is 15 residues. The CDR3 spells CASSSRRGSSNGYTF. The CDR3 DNA sequence: TGTGCCAGCAGCTCTCGCCGGGGGTCTTCAAATGGCTACACCTTC.

The chain couples TRBV7-2 to TRBJ1-2; D might be TRBD1 (5 bases). This CDR3 comprises 14 residues. CDR1 is SGHTA and CDR2 is FQGNSA in the germline V gene. Trimming took 5 bases from V and 6 from J, leaving 16 bases between them. CDR3 sequence (DNA): TGTGCCAGCAGCCTTCAGGGCGGCTTACATGGCTACACCTTC. This codes for CASSLQGGLHGYTF.

This rearrangement joins TRBV5-6 to TRBJ1-2, with 11 bases matching TRBD1. The CDR3 sequence is 14 residues long. Germline V lookup: CDR1 SGHDT, CDR2 YYEEEE. With 0 bases clipped from V and 5 bases from J, the junction kept 0 bases outside the gene matches. Here the CDR3 DNA reads TGTGCCAGCAGCTTGGGGGACAGGGGGTATGGCTACACCTTC. As protein: CASSLGDRGYGYTF.

The rearrangement joins TRBV19 to TRBJ1-2; 10 bases are shared with TRBD1. Trimming cost V 7 bases and J 4 bases; bases outside gene matches: 3. The CDR3 is made up of 13 amino acids. CDR1 and CDR2 from the germline V gene are LNHDA and SQIVND (reference sequence). The CDR3 sequence: CASTTGGIYGYTF. CDR3 coding DNA: TGTGCCAGTACGACAGGGGGCATCTATGGCTACACCTTC. The full variable domain, rest sourced from reference TRBV19 and TRBJ1-2, is DGGITQSPKYLFRKEGQNVTLSCEQNLNHDAMYWYRQDPGQGLRLIYYSQIVNDFQKGDIAEGYSVSREKKESFPLTVTSAQKNPTAFYLCASTTGGIYGYTFGSGTRLTVV.

The chain carries TRBV18 and TRBJ1-1; D ambiguous. V lost 8 bases and J 0 bases, leaving 10 bases between the germline ends. This CDR3 contains 13 residues. Germline lookup yields CDR1 KGHSH and CDR2 LQKENI. The CDR3 DNA reads as TGTGCCAGCCAGGAGGTTATGAACACTGAAGCTTTCTTT. It encodes CASQEVMNTEAFF. The variable domain in full, with the rest retrieved from reference TRBV18 and TRBJ1-1, is NAGVMQNPRHLVRRRGQEARLRCSPMKGHSHVYWYRQLPEEGLKFMVYLQKENIIDESGMPKERFSAEFPKEGPSILRIQQVVRGDSAAYFCASQEVMNTEAFFGQGTRLTVV.

The CDR3 reads CASSLYPGSFTEAFF. The CDR3 nucleotides are TGTGCCAGCAGCTTGTATCCAGGTTCGTTCACTGAAGCTTTCTTT. The gene calls are TRBV5-5 and TRBJ1-1; unclear D gene. CDR1 is SGHKS and CDR2 is YYEKEE in the germline V gene (reference sequence). The CDR3 sequence is 15 residues long. V was shortened by 1 base and J by 4 bases, with 14 bases between the two germline ends. The full variable domain, with the rest looked up from reference TRBV5-5 and TRBJ1-1, is DAGVTQSPTHLIKTRGQQVTLRCSPISGHKSVSWYQQVLGQGPQFIFQYYEKEERGRGNFPDRFSARQFPNYSSELNVNALLLGDSALYLCASSLYPGSFTEAFFGQGTRLTVV.